Shown below are 27 T cell receptor beta chains from a single sample sequenced in a study of T-cell reconstitution after alpha-beta-depleted transplantation in children. Unique molecular identifiers featured in how the TCRbeta library was prepared. TCRdb processed the PCR reads anew with MiXCR; each CDR3 protein has one entry. The table includes tens of thousands of distinct CDR3 sequences, approximately 7.4% detected once. Sequencing was performed on PBMCs from the stem cell graft donor, taken from the stem cell graft. These receptor sequences come from a human donor who donated a stem cell graft to a child with acute lymphoblastic leukemia.

The V call is TRBV18, the J call TRBJ2-5; 7 bases are shared with TRBD1. This CDR3 has 13 amino acids. CDR1 KGHSH and CDR2 LQKENI come from the germline V gene. V gave up 4 bases and J gave up 4 bases; unmatched junction bases: 3. CDR3 sequence (DNA): TGTGCCAGCTCACTAAGACAGGGAGAGACCCAGTACTTC. This translates into CASSLRQGETQYF. Full variable domain (remainder filled in from reference TRBV18 and TRBJ2-5): NAGVMQNPRHLVRRRGQEARLRCSPMKGHSHVYWYRQLPEEGLKFMVYLQKENIIDESGMPKERFSAEFPKEGPSILRIQQVVRGDSAAYFCASSLRQGETQYFGPGTRLLVL.

Within the sample, this clonotype is medium-sized. This chain uses TRBV27 with TRBJ1-1; D might be TRBD1 (6 bases). With 6 bases removed from V and 4 bases from J, the gap between germline ends came to 12 bases. The CDR3 is made up of 13 amino acids. CDR1 and CDR2 from the germline V gene are MNHEY and SMNVEV (reference sequence). The CDR3 bases are TGTGCCAGCAGCCTACAGGGAGGCACTGAAGCTTTCTTT. Residues: CASSLQGGTEAFF.

This clonotype was recorded at least ten times. The V call is TRBV6-4, the J call TRBJ2-3; TRBD1 is a possible D gene (6 bases). Between the trimmed V and J ends, which lost 4 bases and 6 bases, there was a span of 11 bases. Germline-derived CDR1 and CDR2 are MRHNA and SNTAGT. The CDR3 totals 13 residues. In nucleotides, the CDR3 is TGTGCCAGCAGTGTCTCAGGGGAGGATACGCAGTATTTT. Encoded protein: CASSVSGEDTQYF.

The chain couples TRBV9 to TRBJ1-3; D is undetermined. CDR1 is SGDLS, CDR2 YYNGEE, per germline. V lost 0 bases and J lost 0, with 7 bases in between. This CDR3 contains 15 residues. The CDR3 coding sequence is TGTGCCAGCAGCGTAGTCGGGAGCTCTGGAAACACCATATATTTT. This gives the protein CASSVVGSSGNTIYF.

The V call is TRBV4-2, the J call TRBJ1-5, with D possibly being TRBD1 (6 bases). Germline loops: CDR1 LGHNA, CDR2 YNFKEQ. Trimming removed 1 base from V and 3 bases from J, with 16 bases in between. The CDR3 contains 17 residues. CDR3 coding DNA: TGTGCCAGCAGCCAAGCCGATCAGGGGACCTCCAATCAGCCCCAGCATTTT. Translation: CASSQADQGTSNQPQHF.

This chain links TRBV2 with TRBJ2-1; TRBD2 matches at 9 bases. CDR1 is SNHLY and CDR2 is FYNNEI in the germline V gene. V lost 6 bases, J lost 1 base, and 4 bases stayed unmatched. The CDR3 loop spans 15 amino acids. The CDR3 spells CASRETSGSYNEQFF. CDR3 nucleotides: TGTGCCAGCAGGGAGACTAGCGGATCCTACAATGAGCAGTTCTTC.

A few counts support this clonotype. The CDR3 nucleotides are TGTGCCAGCAGGGGGGGACAGGGTCGAACCGGGGAGCTGTTTTTT. This codes for CASRGGQGRTGELFF. The chain couples TRBV6-4 to TRBJ2-2; TRBD1 agrees at 9 bases. From germline, CDR1 is MRHNA and CDR2 SNTAGT. V was clipped by 6 bases and J by 5 bases; unmatched bases: 7. This CDR3 has 15 residues.

This clonotype appeared many times. The chain recombines TRBV7-9 with TRBJ1-3, with D unresolved. The CDR3 runs to 14 residues. Germline V gene data show CDR1 as SEHNR and CDR2 as FQNEAQ (reference sequence). V dropped 2 bases and J dropped 3 bases, with 8 bases sitting between them. The DNA for the CDR3 is TGTGCCAGCAGCTTAAAACAGTATGGAAACACCATATATTTT. Its protein product is CASSLKQYGNTIYF.

A remark on this clonotype: This may come from a read error, since a much larger clone is one base off. In DNA, the CDR3 is TGTGCCAGCAGCCGCGGGAACGAGCAGTACTTC. Amino acid sequence: CASSRGNEQYF. The V call is TRBV3-1, the J call TRBJ2-7, with D tentatively TRBD2 (6 bases). This CDR3 comprises 11 residues. Germline V lookup: CDR1 LGHDT, CDR2 YNNKEL (reference sequence). Trimming took 4 bases from V and 5 from J, leaving 6 bases between them.

The table lists this clonotype with many counts. The gene calls are TRBV7-8 and TRBJ2-1, with D hard to call. The CDR3 length is 15 residues. The germline CDR1 and CDR2 sequences are SGHVS and FQNEAQ. The germline V and J ends were trimmed by 0 bases and 1 base, with 7 bases remaining between them. The chain's CDR3 is CASSLAVRSYNEQFF. The CDR3 DNA follows: TGTGCCAGCAGCTTAGCCGTTAGATCCTACAATGAGCAGTTCTTC.

V usage is TRBV13 and J usage is TRBJ2-3; 10 bases line up with TRBD2. Germline CDR1 and CDR2: PRHDT and FYEKMQ (reference sequence). With V trimmed by 0 bases and J by 2 bases, 8 bases remained unmatched. There are 18 residues in the CDR3. This chain's CDR3 is CASSLGLAGVPDTDTQYF. For the CDR3, the DNA is TGTGCCAGCAGCTTAGGCCTAGCGGGGGTTCCGGACACAGATACGCAGTATTTT.

This clonotype was detected ten times or more. The chain carries TRBV28 and TRBJ1-1; D is undetermined. Between the trimmed V and J ends, which lost 1 base and 1 base, there was a span of 4 bases. Germline V gives CDR1 MDHEN, CDR2 SYDVKM. The CDR3 runs 13 residues. The DNA for the CDR3 is TGTGCCAGCAGTTTATTAAAGAACACTGAAGCTTTCTTT. Amino acid sequence: CASSLLKNTEAFF.

This clonotype was recorded many times. This rearrangement joins TRBV9 to TRBJ2-7, with 7 bases lining up with TRBD2. Looked up from germline, CDR1 is SGDLS and CDR2 is YYNGEE. This CDR3 has 16 amino acids. The ends lost 4 bases at V and 4 bases at J; junction bases unmatched: 14. The CDR3 loop reads CASSHPEGGGSYEQYF. CDR3 coding DNA: TGTGCCAGCAGCCACCCGGAAGGCGGGGGTTCGTACGAGCAGTACTTC.

The CDR3 sequence: CASSRPPGQTSSYEQYF. The CDR3 DNA reads TGCGCCAGCAGTCGGCCCCCGGGACAGACGAGCTCCTACGAGCAGTACTTC. The V call is TRBV5-1, the J call TRBJ2-7, with TRBD1 matching over 7 bases. In germline, CDR1 is SGHRS, CDR2 YFSETQ. CDR3 length: 17 amino acids. V shed 5 bases and J 0 bases; nucleotides not matched to a gene: 14.

This chain links TRBV5-6 with TRBJ1-5; 7 bases match TRBD1. Germline loops: CDR1 SGHDT, CDR2 YYEEEE. The CDR3 is 15 residues long. Trimming removed 2 bases from V and 5 bases from J; junction bases left unmatched: 7. CDR3 amino acids: CASSFGTVGYQPQHF. The CDR3 region has the DNA TGTGCCAGCAGCTTCGGGACAGTGGGATATCAGCCCCAGCATTTT.

The chain carries TRBV28 and TRBJ2-2; no reliable D call. Trimming stripped 3 bases from V and 3 bases from J, with 8 bases between. The CDR3 runs to 14 residues. Germline V gene lookup returns CDR1 MDHEN and CDR2 SYDVKM. In DNA form, the CDR3 reads TGTGCCAGCAGTTTTGGCACCTACACCGGGGAGCTGTTTTTT. Residues: CASSFGTYTGELFF.

This clonotype was counted many times. This sequence joins TRBV13 and TRBJ2-5; 7 nucleotides agree with TRBD2. Germline-derived CDR1 and CDR2 are PRHDT and FYEKMQ (reference sequence). V trimming: 5 bases; J trimming: 1 base; junction bases outside the gene matches: 4. The CDR3 sequence is 14 residues long. The DNA of the CDR3 is TGTGCCAGCAGCATCGGGACTATCCAAGAGACCCAGTACTTC. Translation: CASSIGTIQETQYF. The full variable domain, completed using reference TRBV13 and TRBJ2-5, is AAGVIQSPRHLIKEKRETATLKCYPIPRHDTVYWYQQGPGQDPQFLISFYEKMQSDKGSIPDRFSAQQFSDYHSELNMSSLELGDSALYFCASSIGTIQETQYFGPGTRLLVL.

This clonotype was observed many times. This sequence joins TRBV7-9 and TRBJ2-3, with D perhaps TRBD1 or TRBD2 (5 bases each). Germline CDR1 reads SEHNR; CDR2 reads FQNEAQ (reference sequence). The CDR3 spans 14 residues. V was pared by 5 bases and J by 0 bases, with 9 bases between. In nucleotides, the CDR3 is TGTGCCAGCAGCCCCCGGGACAGCACAGATACGCAGTATTTT. Translating gives CASSPRDSTDTQYF.

This clonotype occurred many times. V gene TRBV20-1 combines with J gene TRBJ2-3, with 16 positions matching TRBD2. Trimming removed 4 bases from V and 1 base from J; junction bases left unmatched: 8. This CDR3 spans 18 amino acids. Germline V gene data show CDR1 as DFQATT and CDR2 as SNEGSKA (reference sequence). The CDR3 region is CSANLGTSGRAGTDTQYF. The CDR3 DNA sequence: TGCAGTGCTAACCTAGGGACTAGCGGGAGGGCCGGCACAGATACGCAGTATTTT.

The chain has TRBV3-1 and TRBJ1-2; D not certain. The germline V gene encodes CDR1 LGHDT and CDR2 YNNKEL (reference sequence). This CDR3 contains 13 residues. Trimming removed 6 bases from V and 4 bases from J, with 12 bases in between. Here the CDR3 reads CASSPLGGYGYTF. The CDR3 nucleotides read TGTGCCAGCAGTCCACTCGGAGGCTATGGCTACACCTTC. Variable domain in full (rest from reference TRBV3-1 and TRBJ1-2): DTAVSQTPKYLVTQMGNDKSIKCEQNLGHDTMYWYKQDSKKFLKIMFSYNNKELIINETVPNRFSPKSPDKAHLNLHINSLELGDSAVYFCASSPLGGYGYTFGSGTRLTVV.

This clonotype showed up many times. The V call is TRBV2, the J call TRBJ1-1; D ambiguous. V was clipped by 6 bases and J by 1 base, with 9 bases between them. Germline CDR1 SNHLY, CDR2 FYNNEI. The CDR3 is made up of 13 amino acids. The CDR3 loop is CASRGGSNTEAFF. DNA for the CDR3: TGTGCCAGCAGGGGCGGATCGAACACTGAAGCTTTCTTT.

This clonotype was recorded a few times. V is TRBV5-1 and J is TRBJ1-1; TRBD1 matches at 11 bases. Losses at the gene ends were 4 bases for V and 6 bases for J; bases not matched to a gene: 8. This CDR3 has 15 residues. CDR1 and CDR2 from the germline V gene are SGHRS and YFSETQ. DNA of the CDR3: TGCGCCAGCAGCGAGAGGACAGGGGGCAGGGCTGAAGCTTTCTTT. This gives the protein CASSERTGGRAEAFF. The whole variable domain, remainder taken from reference TRBV5-1 and TRBJ1-1, is KAGVTQTPRYLIKTRGQQVTLSCSPISGHRSVSWYQQTPGQGLQFLFEYFSETQRNKGNFPGRFSGRQFSNSRSEMNVSTLELGDSALYLCASSERTGGRAEAFFGQGTRLTVV.

The chain uses TRBV24-1 and TRBJ2-1; 12 nucleotides align to TRBD1. Per the germline V gene, CDR1 is KGHDR and CDR2 is SFDVKD. The V and J ends lost 4 bases and 1 base, in that order; junction bases with no gene match: 7. The CDR3 covers 18 residues. DNA for the CDR3: TGTGCCACCAGTGAGAGTCCGGGACAGGGGGCATCCTACAATGAGCAGTTCTTC. Encoded protein: CATSESPGQGASYNEQFF.

This clonotype came up a few times. This rearrangement joins TRBV5-1 to TRBJ2-1, with D perhaps matching TRBD2 (5 bases). The CDR3 has 15 amino acids. V dropped 0 bases and J dropped 5 bases, with 12 bases sitting between them. Looked up from germline, CDR1 is SGHRS and CDR2 is YFSETQ. The CDR3, as DNA: TGCGCCAGCAGCTTGGGACCGAGGGTAGACAATGAGCAGTTCTTC. It yields the protein CASSLGPRVDNEQFF.

This clonotype showed up many times. This chain connects TRBV4-3 to TRBJ1-5; TRBD1 agrees at 7 bases. Per germline, CDR1 LGHNA and CDR2 YSLEER. The CDR3 length is 16 residues. Trimming at V came to 0 bases and at J to 4 bases, leaving 6 bases not matched to a gene. This CDR3 reads CASSQDYRQGNQPQHF. In DNA form, the CDR3 reads TGCGCCAGCAGCCAAGATTATAGACAGGGAAATCAGCCCCAGCATTTT.

This clonotype was seen ten or more times. The V call is TRBV7-8, the J call TRBJ2-1; 7 nucleotides line up with TRBD2. There are 16 residues in the CDR3. J was trimmed by 0 bases and V by 3 bases; bases with no gene match: 5. Germline-derived CDR1 and CDR2 are SGHVS and FQNEAQ. CDR3 nucleotide sequence: TGTGCCAGCAGCTTTCCTAGCGGCAGCTCCTACAATGAGCAGTTCTTC. Translating it yields CASSFPSGSSYNEQFF.

This clonotype was observed many times. The chain has TRBV7-8 and TRBJ2-1, with TRBD2 matching 9 bases. This CDR3 spans 14 amino acids. Germline V CDR1 and CDR2: SGHVS, FQNEAQ. Trimming cost V 2 bases and J 6 bases; bases outside gene matches: 2. This CDR3 is CASSLLAGPNEQFF. CDR3 DNA sequence: TGTGCCAGCAGCTTACTAGCGGGGCCCAATGAGCAGTTCTTC.